These 19 T cell receptor beta chains were all obtained from the same sample, sequenced in a study of technical replicates of blood from several donors listed by TCRdb under 2017. The receptor library was made with the immunoSEQ multiplex PCR assay. The clones in this table, taken by TCRdb from immuneACCESS, are in-frame only. Not every clone is retained; where verified, under half of the shortfall comes from an unresolved V gene, and the cause of the rest is unknown. In all, the sample holds about 15,000 clones, and more than 75% of those were seen once. The ten largest make up roughly 13% of the sample. The sequencing input was PBMCs. The receptors shown here come from a human donor in good health.

The J gene is TRBJ2-7, the V gene TRBV6-5; 7 bases map to TRBD1. This CDR3 comprises 14 residues. Germline CDR1 is MNHEY and CDR2 is SVGAGI. Losses at the gene ends were 5 bases for V and 0 bases for J; bases not matched to a gene: 4. CDR3 bases: TGTGCCAGCAGTCCCCGGGACAGCTCCTACGAGCAGTACTTC. Protein product: CASSPRDSSYEQYF.

This sequence joins TRBV2 and TRBJ2-2, with 9 bases identical to TRBD2. This CDR3 spans 15 amino acids. V was pared by 6 bases and J by 5 bases, with 7 bases of the junction left unmatched. Germline CDR1 reads SNHLY; CDR2 reads FYNNEI. CDR3: CASRLREGGTGELFF. For the CDR3, the DNA is TGTGCCAGCAGGTTGCGGGAGGGAGGGACCGGGGAGCTGTTTTTT.

The V and J genes are TRBV6-5 and TRBJ2-5; 11 nucleotides match TRBD1. V lost 6 bases to trimming and J lost 5 bases; unmatched junction nucleotides: 8. The CDR3 contains 15 residues. The germline CDR1 and CDR2 sequences are MNHEY and SVGAGI. CDR3 region: CASRSTWTGGETQYF. CDR3 bases: TGTGCCAGCAGGTCGACATGGACAGGGGGCGAGACCCAGTACTTC.

The J gene is TRBJ2-7, the V gene TRBV19; D remains ambiguous. Trimming shortened V by 5 bases and J by 3 bases, and 14 bases separated the two germline ends. Per the germline V gene, CDR1 is LNHDA and CDR2 is SQIVND (reference sequence). The CDR3 totals 14 residues. The CDR3, as DNA: TGTGCCAGTAGTGGTATTCAGCGCAACTACGAGCAGTACTTC. Translation: CASSGIQRNYEQYF.

The chain joins TRBV10-1 to TRBJ1-2, with a tentative D call TRBD1 (5 bases). Germline CDR1 is WNHNN and CDR2 is SYGVQD (reference sequence). Trimming pared 4 bases from V and 5 bases from J, leaving 11 bases between. The CDR3 loop spans 13 amino acids. The CDR3 loop is CASSAGLGYGYTF. The CDR3 DNA is TGCGCCAGCAGTGCAGGGTTGGGGTATGGCTACACCTTC.

This clone appeared a single time. The chain is built from TRBV27 and TRBJ2-2; TRBD2 might be the D (6 bases). The CDR3 has 18 residues. Between the trimmed V and J ends, which lost 5 bases and 3 bases, there was a span of 22 bases. Germline lookup yields CDR1 MNHEY and CDR2 SMNVEV (reference sequence). The CDR3 region has the DNA TGTGCCAGCAGTCCCCGACTTCGCGGGACGGTGCACACCGGGGAGCTGTTTTTT. It is translated as CASSPRLRGTVHTGELFF.

V gene TRBV7-9 combines with J gene TRBJ1-1, with D unclear. V was cut by 1 base and J by 4 bases, with 10 bases left in between. The germline CDR1 and CDR2 sequences are SEHNR and FQNEAQ (reference sequence). The CDR3 has 14 residues. Here the CDR3 DNA reads TGTGCCAGCAGCTTAGTCAGTTTCCCCACTGAAGCTTTCTTT. Protein sequence: CASSLVSFPTEAFF.

The rearrangement uses TRBV18 and TRBJ1-1; D is unclear. This CDR3 is 13 amino acids long. CDR1 is KGHSH and CDR2 is LQKENI in the germline V gene. Trimming removed 4 bases from V and 1 base from J, with 7 bases in between. The CDR3, as DNA: TGTGCCAGCTCACGAGGGAGGAACACTGAAGCTTTCTTT. This encodes CASSRGRNTEAFF.

J is TRBJ2-6 and V is TRBV28, with a weak D call TRBD2 (6 bases). Between the trimmed V and J ends, which lost 4 bases and 1 base, there was a span of 14 bases. Germline CDR1 reads MDHEN; CDR2 reads SYDVKM. The CDR3 sequence is 17 residues long. The CDR3 here is CASSWGTSSSGANVLTF. CDR3 DNA sequence: TGTGCCAGCAGTTGGGGGACTTCCAGTTCTGGGGCCAACGTCCTGACTTTC.

The chain recombines TRBV5-5 with TRBJ2-2; 10 bases are a match to TRBD1. The CDR3 length is 15 residues. CDR1 and CDR2 from the germline V gene are SGHKS and YYEKEE (reference sequence). Germline trimming cut 5 bases from V and 5 bases from J; bases unmatched to any gene: 6. The CDR3 is CASSLDRGLTGELFF. CDR3 sequence (DNA): TGTGCCAGCAGTCTCGACAGGGGGCTGACCGGGGAGCTGTTTTTT.

A single count supports this clone. The rearrangement uses TRBV6-5 and TRBJ2-7; D not resolved. The CDR3 is made up of 13 amino acids. Germline V gene lookup returns CDR1 MNHEY and CDR2 SVGAGI. The germline V and J ends were trimmed by 7 bases and 7 bases, with 17 bases remaining between them. The CDR3 loop reads CASIPMSLREQYF. The CDR3 region has the DNA TGTGCCAGCATTCCCATGTCCCTTCGGGAGCAGTACTTC.

This chain connects TRBV19 to TRBJ2-1, with 8 bases identical to TRBD2. Trimming took 4 bases from V and 0 from J; bases not matched to a gene: 2. This CDR3 has 15 residues. From germline, CDR1 is LNHDA and CDR2 SQIVND (reference sequence). Written as DNA, the CDR3 is TGTGCCAGTAGTAAACTAGCGGACTCCTACAATGAGCAGTTCTTC. Translating it yields CASSKLADSYNEQFF.

The rearrangement joins TRBV5-8 to TRBJ2-7, with D possibly TRBD1 on 5 matching bases. Germline V gene sequence: CDR1 SGHTS, CDR2 YDEGEE. There are 13 residues in the CDR3. V was cut by 5 bases and J by 0 bases, with 9 bases left in between. The CDR3 DNA follows: TGTGCCAGCAGGCGGACATCCTCCTACGAGCAGTACTTC. Translation gives CASRRTSSYEQYF.

The CDR3 bases are TGTGCCAGCAGGACCGGGACAGTCTCCTACGAGCAGTACTTC. Its protein product is CASRTGTVSYEQYF. The V and J genes are TRBV6-1 and TRBJ2-7; TRBD1 matches 7 bases. The CDR3 consists of 14 residues. Trimming took 6 bases from V and 0 from J; bases not matched to a gene: 5. Germline-derived CDR1 and CDR2 are MNHNS and SASEGT.

The rearrangement links TRBV9 to TRBJ2-3, with 7 positions matching TRBD2. The CDR3 is 15 residues long. Germline V gives CDR1 SGDLS, CDR2 YYNGEE. V trimming: 1 base; J trimming: 5 bases; junction bases outside the gene matches: 7. The CDR3 loop is CASSVRGSQGDTQYF. The CDR3 DNA is TGTGCCAGCAGCGTACGCGGGAGTCAGGGAGATACGCAGTATTTT.

This sequence joins TRBV7-9 and TRBJ2-7; TRBD2 is a possible D gene (6 bases). The germline CDR1 and CDR2 sequences are SEHNR and FQNEAQ (reference sequence). The V end lost 11 bases, the J end lost 1 base, and 18 bases lay between the germline ends. CDR3 length: 14 residues. CDR3 sequence reads: CAGSTSLKSYEQYF. In nucleotides, the CDR3 is TGTGCCGGTTCGACTAGTCTAAAGTCCTACGAGCAGTACTTC.

This chain uses TRBV30 with TRBJ2-1, with 11 nucleotides matching TRBD2. Germline loops: CDR1 GTSNPN, CDR2 SVGIG (reference sequence). Unmatched junction bases numbered 6, after V lost 5 bases and J lost 3 bases. CDR3 size: 15 residues. The CDR3 region is CAWLIAGGSYNEQFF. CDR3 DNA sequence: TGTGCCTGGCTAATAGCGGGAGGGAGCTACAATGAGCAGTTCTTC.

The CDR3 is CASSSGQGETQYF. CDR3 DNA sequence: TGCGCCAGCAGCTCGGGACAGGGAGAGACCCAGTACTTC. The chain links TRBV5-1 to TRBJ2-5; 9 nucleotides line up with TRBD1. CDR3 size: 13 residues. The V segment lost 3 bases and the J segment 4 bases; nucleotides outside the gene matches: 1. The germline V gene has CDR1 SGHRS and CDR2 YFSETQ.

This sequence joins TRBV5-1 and TRBJ2-1; 11 positions match TRBD2. CDR1 and CDR2 from the germline V gene are SGHRS and YFSETQ. The length of the CDR3 is 15 residues. The ends lost 4 bases at V and 10 bases at J; junction bases unmatched: 10. CDR3 loop: CASSTGTSGPREQFF. In DNA form, the CDR3 reads TGCGCCAGCAGCACCGGGACTAGCGGCCCCCGGGAGCAGTTCTTC.